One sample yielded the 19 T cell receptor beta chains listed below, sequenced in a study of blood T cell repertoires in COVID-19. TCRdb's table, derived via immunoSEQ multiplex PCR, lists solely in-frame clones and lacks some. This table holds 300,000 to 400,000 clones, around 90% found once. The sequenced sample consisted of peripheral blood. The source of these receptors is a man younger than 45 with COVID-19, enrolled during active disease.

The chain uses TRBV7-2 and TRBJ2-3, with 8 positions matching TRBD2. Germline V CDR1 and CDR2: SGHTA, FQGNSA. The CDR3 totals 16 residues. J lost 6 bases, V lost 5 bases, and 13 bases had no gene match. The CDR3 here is CASSPHGSAGADTQYF. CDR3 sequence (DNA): TGTGCCAGCAGCCCCCATGGGTCAGCGGGGGCGGATACGCAGTATTTT.

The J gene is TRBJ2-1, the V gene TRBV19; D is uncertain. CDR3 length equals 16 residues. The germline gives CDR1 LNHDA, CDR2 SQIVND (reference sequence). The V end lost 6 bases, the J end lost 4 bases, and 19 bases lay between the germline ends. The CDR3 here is CASSKPSTVLYNEQFF. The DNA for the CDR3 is TGTGCCAGTAGCAAACCCTCTACAGTTCTTTACAATGAGCAGTTCTTC.

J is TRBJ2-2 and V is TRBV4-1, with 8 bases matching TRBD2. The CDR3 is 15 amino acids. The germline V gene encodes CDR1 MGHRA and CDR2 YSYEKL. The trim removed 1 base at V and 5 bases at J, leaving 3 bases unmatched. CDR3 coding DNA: TGCGCCAGCAGCCAAGCGGGCGGGGGGACCGGGGAGCTGTTTTTT. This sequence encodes CASSQAGGGTGELFF.

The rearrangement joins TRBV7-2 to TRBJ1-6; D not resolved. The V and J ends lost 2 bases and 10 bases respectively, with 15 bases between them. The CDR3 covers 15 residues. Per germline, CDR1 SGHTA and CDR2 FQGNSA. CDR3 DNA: TGTGCCAGCAGCTTAACTCTATACAGCGGATCACCCCTCCACTTT. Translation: CASSLTLYSGSPLHF.

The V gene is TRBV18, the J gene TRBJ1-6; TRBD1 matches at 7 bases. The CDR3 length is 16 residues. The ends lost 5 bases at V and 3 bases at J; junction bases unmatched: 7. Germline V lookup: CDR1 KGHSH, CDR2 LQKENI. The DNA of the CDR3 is TGTGCCAGCTCATCCTCCGGGACAGTCTATAATTCACCCCTCCACTTT. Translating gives CASSSSGTVYNSPLHF.

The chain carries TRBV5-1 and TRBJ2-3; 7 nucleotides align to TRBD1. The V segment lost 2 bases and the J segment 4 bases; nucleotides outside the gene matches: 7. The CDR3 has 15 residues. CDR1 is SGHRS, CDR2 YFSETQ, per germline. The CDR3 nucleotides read TGCGCCAGCAGCTTACACAGGGGCCTCGCAGATACGCAGTATTTT. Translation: CASSLHRGLADTQYF.

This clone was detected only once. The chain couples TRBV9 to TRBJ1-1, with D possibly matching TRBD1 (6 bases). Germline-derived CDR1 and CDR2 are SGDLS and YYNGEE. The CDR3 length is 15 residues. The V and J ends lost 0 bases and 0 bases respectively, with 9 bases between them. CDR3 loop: CASSVGGHMNTEAFF. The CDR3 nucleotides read TGTGCCAGCAGCGTAGGGGGACACATGAACACTGAAGCTTTCTTT.

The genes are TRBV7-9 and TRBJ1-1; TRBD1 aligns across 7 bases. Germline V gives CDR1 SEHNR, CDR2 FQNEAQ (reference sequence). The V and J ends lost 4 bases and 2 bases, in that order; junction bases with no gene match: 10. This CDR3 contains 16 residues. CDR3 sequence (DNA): TGTGCCAGCAGCTCCTACTTAAGGACAGGAAACACTGAAGCTTTCTTT. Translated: CASSSYLRTGNTEAFF.

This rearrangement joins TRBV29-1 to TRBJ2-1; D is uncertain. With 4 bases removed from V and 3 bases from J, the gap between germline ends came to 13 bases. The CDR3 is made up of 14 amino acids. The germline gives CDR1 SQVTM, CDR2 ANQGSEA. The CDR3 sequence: CSVVWQEYYNEQFF. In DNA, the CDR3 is TGCAGCGTTGTATGGCAGGAATACTACAATGAGCAGTTCTTC.

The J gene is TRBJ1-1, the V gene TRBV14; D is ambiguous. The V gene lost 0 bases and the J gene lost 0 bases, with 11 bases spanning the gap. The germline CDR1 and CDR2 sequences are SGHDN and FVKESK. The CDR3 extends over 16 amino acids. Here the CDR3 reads CASSQDRALMNTEAFF. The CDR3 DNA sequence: TGTGCCAGCAGCCAAGATAGAGCCCTCATGAACACTGAAGCTTTCTTT.

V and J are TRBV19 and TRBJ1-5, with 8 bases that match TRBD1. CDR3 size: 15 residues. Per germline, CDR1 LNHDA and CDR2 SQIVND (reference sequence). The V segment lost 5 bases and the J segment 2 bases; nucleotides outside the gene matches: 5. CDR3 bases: TGTGCCAGTAGTCCGGGACAGGTGGGCAATCAGCCCCAGCATTTT. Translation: CASSPGQVGNQPQHF.

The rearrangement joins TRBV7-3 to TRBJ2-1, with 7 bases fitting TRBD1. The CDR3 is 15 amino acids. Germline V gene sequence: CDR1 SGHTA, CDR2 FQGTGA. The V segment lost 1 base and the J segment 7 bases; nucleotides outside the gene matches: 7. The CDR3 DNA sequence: TGTGCCAGCAGCTTAAATCCGGACAGGAGGAATGAGCAGTTCTTC. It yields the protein CASSLNPDRRNEQFF.

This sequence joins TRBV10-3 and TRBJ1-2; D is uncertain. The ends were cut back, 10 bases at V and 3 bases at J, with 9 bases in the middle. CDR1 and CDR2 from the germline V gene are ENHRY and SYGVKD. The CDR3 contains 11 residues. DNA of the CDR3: TGTGCCACGGGTCGCGACTATGGCTACACCTTC. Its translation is CATGRDYGYTF.

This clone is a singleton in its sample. CDR3: CASSSSLAAVYNEQFF. CDR3 sequence (DNA): TGTGCCAGCAGCTCGTCACTAGCGGCTGTCTACAATGAGCAGTTCTTC. This chain uses TRBV9 with TRBJ2-1; the match to TRBD2 covers 8 bases. Germline V gives CDR1 SGDLS, CDR2 YYNGEE. V lost 4 bases to trimming and J lost 3 bases; unmatched junction nucleotides: 9. The CDR3 loop spans 16 amino acids.

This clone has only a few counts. The CDR3 here is CASSPGYEQYF. CDR3 coding DNA: TGCGCCAGCAGCCCAGGCTACGAGCAGTACTTC. This chain links TRBV10-2 with TRBJ2-7; no reliable D call. V was clipped by 6 bases and J by 3 bases, with 6 bases between them. The CDR3 loop spans 11 amino acids. Per germline, CDR1 WSHSY and CDR2 SAAADI.

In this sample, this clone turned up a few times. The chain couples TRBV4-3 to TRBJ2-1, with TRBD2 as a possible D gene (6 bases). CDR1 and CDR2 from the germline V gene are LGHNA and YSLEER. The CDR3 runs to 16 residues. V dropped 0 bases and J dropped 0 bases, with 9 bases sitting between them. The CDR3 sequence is CASSQERGGSYNEQFF. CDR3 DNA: TGCGCCAGCAGCCAAGAACGGGGAGGCTCCTACAATGAGCAGTTCTTC.

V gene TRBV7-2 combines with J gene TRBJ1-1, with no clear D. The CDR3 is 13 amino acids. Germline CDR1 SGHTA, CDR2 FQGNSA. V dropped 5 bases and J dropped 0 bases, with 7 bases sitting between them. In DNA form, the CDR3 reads TGTGCCAGCAGCCCCCGGTTGAACACTGAAGCTTTCTTT. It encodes CASSPRLNTEAFF.

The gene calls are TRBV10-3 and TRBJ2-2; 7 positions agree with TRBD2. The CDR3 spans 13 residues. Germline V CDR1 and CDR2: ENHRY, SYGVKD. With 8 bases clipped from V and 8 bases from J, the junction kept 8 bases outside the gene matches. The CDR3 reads CAIRERGTGELFF. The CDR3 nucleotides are TGTGCCATCCGAGAGCGGGGAACGGGGGAGCTGTTTTTT.

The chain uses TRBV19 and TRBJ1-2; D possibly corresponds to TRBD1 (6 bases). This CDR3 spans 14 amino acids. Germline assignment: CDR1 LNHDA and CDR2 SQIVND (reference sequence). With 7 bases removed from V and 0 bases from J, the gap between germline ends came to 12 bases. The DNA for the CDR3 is TGTGCCAGTATGGGAGACAGGCCTAACTATGGCTACACCTTC. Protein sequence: CASMGDRPNYGYTF.